The present TCR beta chain was sequenced within a study of T-cell memory formation after mild COVID-19 (dated by TCRdb to the early 2020s). Context from the whole study: TCR sequence clusters from the two donors were found to be largely donor specific. The cohort was made up of two young adult volunteers, one female and one male, who were previously healthy. Longitudinal TCRalpha and TCRbeta repertoire sequencing tracked T-cell clones expanding and contracting after mild COVID-19 in a couple of donors.

To note about this clonotype: This receptor's antigen is unknown. The input lacks base qualities; no much larger clone sits a single base away.

Inclusive of the bounding cysteine and phenylalanine, the CDR3 is 13 residues long. Of the read, only the CDR3 DNA is kept; its 39 bases are in frame from base 1. The germline ends are 9 bases apart after V is trimmed by 2 bases and J by 5 bases. CDR1 and CDR2 were assigned from the germline V gene (reference sequence) as MNHNY and SVGAGI. Ficoll-Paque density gradient centrifugation was the method used to isolate PBMCs. General conclusions and limits of the study: Clones that contracted from day 15 to 85 showed balanced CD4/CD8 phenotypes, whereas a second wave of clones that expanded from day 15 to 37 leaned towards CD4+. Contracting CD4+ clones were found mainly in CM and EM memory subsets, while CD8+ clones were enriched in EMRA. Some responding clones were found in pre-infection memory, which suggests that pre-existing cross-reactive memory T cells took part in the SARS-CoV-2 response. Only two mild cases were covered in the study, and larger cohorts including severe cases with pre-infection samples were considered necessary. Whether the second-wave clones peaking on day 37 were SARS-CoV-2 specific was not confirmed.

Instrument on record: Illumina NovaSeq 6000. TCRalpha and TCRbeta cDNA libraries were built by 5'RACE with constant-segment primers, adding sample barcodes and unique molecular identifiers. Trizol reagent was used to extract RNA from every sample. Library amplification was performed in two PCR steps, and a second sample barcode and Illumina TruSeq adapters were introduced in the second step. The libraries were sequenced on an Illumina NovaSeq using 2 x 150 bp paired-end reads. In the original analysis: With migec v1.2.7, reads were demultiplexed and then collapsed into UMI-guided consensus sequences. Using mixcr v2.1.11, UMI consensuses were aligned to TRA and TRB V and J templates and then assembled into clonotypes. Clonotypes were classified as expanded or contracted when called significant by both edgeR and NoisET, with noise models trained on biological replicates. For edgeR calls, the cutoffs were a false discovery rate-adjusted p below 0.01 and a log2 fold-change threshold of 1. PCA with hierarchical clustering of max-normalized trajectories of the 1000 most abundant clonotypes was used as exploratory dynamics analysis. The CD4 or CD8 phenotype of responding clones was assigned using the separately sequenced CD4+ and CD8+ repertoires. TCRdb reran the public reads through fastp at Q25 and MiXCR, keeping productive beta chains. CDR3 protein sequences are deduplicated, and each keeps its most common genes and DNA. The V and J calls come from TCRdb's annotation, not from the publication. In all, the sample holds over 300,000 distinct CDR3 sequences, and 20% to 25% of those were seen once. The top ten clones comprise over 20% of the sample.

The TCR was taken from a man aged 18 to 29 who had mild COVID-19 (a few samples of this study predate the infection). The sample titles of this study are shuffled in the database, so cell type and time point are left out; the donor was told from shared clones. This chain joins TRBV6-6 to TRBJ2-5, with TRBD1 tentatively as D gene (6 bases match). The sequenced material came from PBMCs or a T cell subset sorted from them (not recorded which). The DNA reads as follows: TGTGCCAGCAGTTACACAGGGTCGGAGACCCAGTACTTC. Translated, it gives CASSYTGSETQYF.